This T cell receptor (beta chain) came from a study of PD-1 blockade in classical Hodgkin lymphoma. Findings of the study overall: Only CD4+ TCR diversity, not CD8+, had risen significantly by C4D1.

In every patient, relapse followed autologous stem cell transplantation, while exposure to brentuximab vedotin differed. Germline V CDR1 and CDR2: SGHRS, YFSETQ. The CDR3 totals 20 residues. The germline V and J ends were trimmed by 4 bases and 5 bases, with 33 bases remaining between them. TCRdb keeps only in-frame clones here, not all; method: immunoSEQ multiplex PCR. This sample has more than 50,000 clones, with roughly two thirds found just once. Comments on this clone: The antigen remains undetermined.

This TCR came from a human donor with classical Hodgkin lymphoma. V is TRBV5-1 and J is TRBJ2-5; weak D call: TRBD1 (5 bases). This specimen consisted of peripheral blood mononuclear cells (PBMCs), obtained before the second cycle of nivolumab. The CDR3 nucleotides are TGCGCCAGCAGCCTGTGGCCCTCTGGACAAGGGGTTCCCGGAGCGGAGACCCAGTACTTC. Translating gives CASSLWPSGQGVPGAETQYF.